This passage covers 18 T cell receptor beta chains from one sample sequenced in a study of PD-L1 blockade in urothelial cancer (TCRdb year 2017). Libraries were prepared through the immunoSEQ multiplex PCR assay. The table was pulled from immuneACCESS by TCRdb, which kept in-frame rearrangements only. Such tables lose some clones; where checked, under half of the loss comes from unresolved V genes, and the rest has no known cause. For this sample there are fewer than 45,000 clones; roughly 36% appear just once. The ten largest clonotypes hold 8% to 9% of the sample. The time point tag for this specimen amounts to: pretreatment tumor sample. This specimen consisted of tumor tissue, obtained before atezolizumab (anti-PD-L1) treatment. Source of these receptors: a man aged 55 to 70 with urothelial cancer.

Concerning this clone itself: The identical CDR3 is also encoded by other nucleotide sequences in the sample. The chain links TRBV5-1 to TRBJ1-2; D not certain. In germline, CDR1 is SGHRS, CDR2 YFSETQ. This CDR3 has 14 amino acids. V shed 4 bases and J shed 1 base, with 11 bases lying between them. CDR3 loop: CASSLAEGNYGYTF. CDR3 DNA: TGCGCCAGCAGCCTAGCCGAGGGTAACTATGGCTACACCTTC.

This chain connects TRBV5-1 to TRBJ1-4; 7 nucleotides line up with TRBD1. V trimming: 4 bases; J trimming: 4 bases; junction bases outside the gene matches: 10. This CDR3 spans 16 amino acids. CDR1 is SGHRS and CDR2 is YFSETQ in the germline V gene. The CDR3 nucleotides read TGCGCCAGCAGCCCCGGGGCGACAGGGCGTAATGAAAAACTGTTTTTT. Amino acids: CASSPGATGRNEKLFF.

In its sample, this clone was seen many times. V gene TRBV6-8 combines with J gene TRBJ1-4, with D unclear. Germline V gene lookup returns CDR1 MNHGY and CDR2 SAAAGT. Trimming shortened V by 2 bases and J by 3 bases, and 16 bases separated the two germline ends. This CDR3 has 17 amino acids. CDR3 coding DNA: TGTGCCAGCAGTTACCCCCTGAGTGCGGCAGCTAATGAAAAACTGTTTTTT. It encodes CASSYPLSAAANEKLFF.

The rearrangement joins TRBV28 to TRBJ1-3; possibly TRBD1 for D (5 bases). CDR3 size: 14 residues. The ends were cut back, 7 bases at V and 2 bases at J, with 12 bases in the middle. The V gene's germline CDR1 is MDHEN and CDR2 SYDVKM. CDR3 loop: CASISGGTGNTIYF. The CDR3 DNA reads as TGTGCCAGCATCAGTGGGGGGACTGGAAACACCATATATTTT.

J is TRBJ2-7 and V is TRBV5-1; 8 bases match TRBD1. V was pared by 0 bases and J by 1 base, with 3 bases of the junction left unmatched. This CDR3 contains 15 residues. Per germline, CDR1 SGHRS and CDR2 YFSETQ. The CDR3 region has the DNA TGCGCCAGCAGCTTGGCCACAGGGGGATCCTACGAGCAGTACTTC. Translating it yields CASSLATGGSYEQYF.

This clone appeared a few times. The chain carries TRBV7-6 and TRBJ2-2; D is unresolved. CDR1 is SGHVS and CDR2 is FNYEAQ in the germline V gene. The CDR3 sequence is 15 residues long. Trimming shortened V by 5 bases and J by 4 bases, and 14 bases separated the two germline ends. The CDR3 sequence is CASSHPAQSTGELFF. Written as DNA, the CDR3 is TGTGCCAGCAGCCACCCGGCGCAGTCCACCGGGGAGCTGTTTTTT.

Here the CDR3 DNA reads TGTGCCAGCAGTTTAGAGCCCGGGGAGCTGTTTTTT. It is translated as CASSLEPGELFF. The chain links TRBV28 to TRBJ2-2; no firm D call. Per germline, CDR1 MDHEN and CDR2 SYDVKM. The CDR3 is 12 residues long. V was clipped by 2 bases and J by 6 bases, with 4 bases between them.

The chain employs TRBV19 and TRBJ1-6; perhaps TRBD1 as D (5 bases). Looked up from germline, CDR1 is LNHDA and CDR2 is SQIVND (reference sequence). There are 14 residues in the CDR3. V was shortened by 6 bases and J by 6 bases, with 12 bases between the two germline ends. The DNA of the CDR3 is TGTGCCAGTAGGGGGGAGGGCCTTAATTCACCCCTCCACTTT. This encodes CASRGEGLNSPLHF.

This clone was found a few times. The genes are TRBV6-4 and TRBJ1-1; D not certain. The CDR3 consists of 14 residues. Trimming left V 2 bases short and J 4 bases short, with 11 bases between. Per the germline V gene, CDR1 is MRHNA and CDR2 is SNTAGT. This CDR3 reads CASSDGSFGTEAFF. In DNA form, the CDR3 reads TGTGCCAGCAGTGACGGGAGCTTCGGCACTGAAGCTTTCTTT.

This clone turned up a few times. The CDR3, as DNA: TGTGCCAGCAGTGACTTCGGGGCTGCGTCCTACGAGCAGTACTTC. Its translation: CASSDFGAASYEQYF. V usage is TRBV2 and J usage is TRBJ2-7; either TRBD1 or TRBD2 may supply D (5 bases each). The V and J ends lost 3 bases and 1 base respectively, with 13 bases between them. Looked up from germline, CDR1 is SNHLY and CDR2 is FYNNEI. This CDR3 region has 15 residues.

The chain uses TRBV19 and TRBJ1-6, with TRBD1 identical over 7 bases. This CDR3 spans 14 amino acids. The junction had 7 bases not matched to a gene; V was cut back by 0 bases and J by 14 bases. CDR1 LNHDA and CDR2 SQIVND come from the germline V gene (reference sequence). In DNA form, the CDR3 reads TGTGCCAGTAGTATAGATGGACAGGCGGGGGCCCTCCACTTT. It yields the protein CASSIDGQAGALHF.

In this sample, this clone turned up many times. V gene TRBV6-1 combines with J gene TRBJ2-7, with 9 bases fitting TRBD1. Losses at the gene ends were 1 base for V and 2 bases for J; bases not matched to a gene: 6. Germline V lookup: CDR1 MNHNS, CDR2 SASEGT. The CDR3 consists of 16 residues. CDR3 sequence (DNA): TGTGCCAGCAGTGAAGGGGCAGGGGACAGGGCCTACGAGCAGTACTTC. This gives the protein CASSEGAGDRAYEQYF.

This clone was recorded at least ten times. CDR3 nucleotides: TGTGCCTCCAGGGTTAGCCGCCATAACTATGGCTACACCTTC. As protein: CASRVSRHNYGYTF. The chain is built from TRBV6-8 and TRBJ1-2, with a weak D call TRBD1 (5 bases). Germline V lookup: CDR1 MNHGY, CDR2 SAAAGT. The CDR3 runs to 14 residues. V dropped 11 bases and J dropped 1 base, with 17 bases sitting between them.

This clone appeared once. The chain is built from TRBV5-1 and TRBJ2-2, with 12 bases identical to TRBD2. V lost 0 bases and J lost 5; bases outside the gene matches: 11. The CDR3 sequence is 19 residues long. Germline V gives CDR1 SGHRS, CDR2 YFSETQ. The DNA of the CDR3 is TGCGCCAGCAGCTTGGAAAGGAGGCTAGCGGGAGGGAGTACCGGGGAGCTGTTTTTT. Protein sequence: CASSLERRLAGGSTGELFF.

V usage is TRBV19 and J usage is TRBJ1-5; D remains ambiguous. Per the germline V gene, CDR1 is LNHDA and CDR2 is SQIVND (reference sequence). Trimming shortened V by 3 bases and J by 0 bases, and 12 bases separated the two germline ends. The CDR3 sequence is 16 residues long. The DNA for the CDR3 is TGTGCCAGTAGTATCCCGGGCCGTTATAGCAATCAGCCCCAGCATTTT. As protein: CASSIPGRYSNQPQHF.

The table lists this clone with a few counts. The gene calls are TRBV10-3 and TRBJ1-3; 8 bases match TRBD1. The V gene end was trimmed by 2 bases and the J gene end by 1 base; junction bases not matched to a gene: 1. The CDR3 totals 15 residues. The germline V gene has CDR1 ENHRY and CDR2 SYGVKD. CDR3 protein: CAISETGGSGNTIYF. Here the CDR3 DNA reads TGTGCCATCAGTGAGACAGGGGGTTCTGGAAACACCATATATTTT.

J is TRBJ1-5 and V is TRBV15; TRBD1 agrees at 7 bases. The V gene end was trimmed by 0 bases and the J gene end by 2 bases; junction bases not matched to a gene: 7. CDR3 length: 17 amino acids. Germline values: CDR1 LNHNV, CDR2 YYDKDF (reference sequence). The CDR3: CATSRDPNRGGNQPQHF. DNA for the CDR3: TGTGCCACCAGCAGAGATCCTAACAGGGGTGGCAATCAGCCCCAGCATTTT.

The chain employs TRBV9 and TRBJ2-5; D is ambiguous. CDR3 length: 15 residues. CDR1 and CDR2 from the germline V gene are SGDLS and YYNGEE. V lost 2 bases, J lost 2 bases, and 13 bases lay in between. CDR3 amino acids: CASSVGLRAQETQYF. CDR3 DNA sequence: TGTGCCAGCAGCGTCGGGCTGCGAGCTCAAGAGACCCAGTACTTC.